These T cell receptor beta chains were read from a single sample in a study of technical replicates of blood from several donors. Some clones are missing from TCRdb's copy, which holds only in-frame ones; the method was immunoSEQ multiplex PCR. The sample has tens of thousands of clones, about 92% seen once. The sequenced sample was T cells isolated from PBMCs. The receptors were sampled from a human donor in good health. Both conserved end residues are part of each CDR3. A D gene is named only where the DNA matches it firmly. The size of a clone is reported for some rows only, either as once, few or many, or as a class for expanded clones.

v_gene	abundance	d_gene	j_gene	CDR3aa	CDR3nt
TRBV2	-	-	TRBJ1-6	CASSPGERVNSPLHF	TGTGCCAGCAGCCCCGGGGAGAGAGTTAATTCACCCCTCCACTTT
TRBV29-1	-	-	TRBJ2-5	CSGGWQETQYF	TGCAGCGGAGGATGGCAAGAGACCCAGTACTTC
TRBV7-8	-	TRBD1	TRBJ2-5	CASSLFRQGRRETQYF	TGTGCCAGCAGCTTATTTCGACAGGGGAGGAGGGAGACCCAGTACTTC
TRBV5-6	-	-	TRBJ1-3	CASSLVGSGNTIYF	TGTGCCAGCAGCTTGGTCGGCTCTGGAAACACCATATATTTT
TRBV28	-	-	TRBJ1-2	CASSLGGRVGYTF	TGTGCCAGCAGTTTAGGGGGCAGAGTTGGCTACACCTTC
TRBV11-2	-	-	TRBJ1-1	CASSLYMNTEAFF	TGTGCCAGCAGCTTATACATGAACACTGAAGCTTTCTTT
TRBV2	-	-	TRBJ1-2	CASSDRGYTF	TGTGCCAGCAGTGACAGGGGCTACACCTTC
TRBV5-6	-	-	TRBJ1-1	CASSLKQGGFMGTEAFF	TGTGCCAGCAGCTTAAAGCAGGGAGGTTTCATGGGCACTGAAGCTTTCTTT
TRBV5-6	once	-	TRBJ1-3	CASSLAGSGTIYF	TGTGCCAGCAGCTTGGCCGGGTCCGGCACCATATATTTT
TRBV19	few	-	TRBJ1-5	CASTLSRANQPQHF	TGTGCCAGTACCCTCAGCAGGGCGAATCAGCCCCAGCATTTT
TRBV7-8	-	-	TRBJ2-3	CASSFLPSDTQYF	TGTGCCAGCAGCTTTCTCCCCTCAGATACGCAGTATTTT
TRBV7-8	-	-	TRBJ1-1	CASSPLAGHPNTEAFF	TGTGCCAGCAGCCCCCTGGCAGGACACCCGAACACTGAAGCTTTCTTT
TRBV11-3	-	-	TRBJ2-7	CASSSRSSYEQYF	TGTGCCAGCAGCTCTAGGAGCTCCTACGAGCAGTACTTC
TRBV28	-	TRBD2	TRBJ2-7	CASMGLVSYEQYF	TGTGCCAGCATGGGACTAGTATCCTACGAGCAGTACTTC
TRBV7-8	-	TRBD2	TRBJ2-3	CASSLGSSGGSTWADTQYF	TGTGCCAGCAGCTTAGGGTCTAGCGGGGGGTCGACTTGGGCAGATACGCAGTATTTT
TRBV9	-	-	TRBJ2-3	CASRRTLLSTDTQYF	TGTGCCAGCAGAAGGACACTTCTGAGCACAGATACGCAGTATTTT
TRBV7-3	once	-	TRBJ1-1	CASSLEPRPNTEAFF	TGTGCCAGCAGCTTAGAACCCAGGCCGAACACTGAAGCTTTCTTT
TRBV18	-	-	TRBJ2-7	CASSPPADTYEQYF	TGTGCCAGCTCACCACCGGCGGACACCTACGAGCAGTACTTC
TRBV5-8	-	-	TRBJ2-5	CASSQTGTPRETQYF	TGTGCCAGCAGCCAGACCGGGACACCCCGTGAGACCCAGTACTTC
TRBV2	-	-	TRBJ2-3	CASRGPSGSDTQYF	TGTGCCAGCAGGGGACCCAGCGGGTCAGATACGCAGTATTTT
TRBV14	once	-	TRBJ2-5	CASSQDIGRLQETQYF	TGTGCCAGCAGCCAAGATATCGGGAGACTCCAAGAGACCCAGTACTTC
TRBV9	few	TRBD1	TRBJ1-2	CASSPTGNYGYTF	TGTGCCAGCAGCCCGACAGGGAACTATGGCTACACCTTC
TRBV5-1	-	TRBD1	TRBJ1-6	CASSPGTGIGEAYNSPLHF	TGCGCCAGCAGCCCCGGGACAGGGATAGGTGAGGCCTATAATTCACCCCTCCACTTT
TRBV19	-	TRBD2	TRBJ2-2	CASSKRLAGGPGELFF	TGTGCCAGTAGTAAAAGACTAGCGGGAGGGCCCGGGGAGCTGTTTTTT
TRBV6-1	-	-	TRBJ1-2	CASSEGGGRGYTF	TGTGCCAGCAGTGAAGGTGGGGGCAGGGGCTACACCTTC
TRBV11-1	once	-	TRBJ2-2	CASSLDGGMIGELFF	TGTGCCAGCAGCTTAGACGGCGGGATGATCGGGGAGCTGTTTTTT
TRBV5-1	few	TRBD1	TRBJ2-7	CASSLTGTGVPWEQYF	TGCGCCAGCAGCTTGACCGGGACAGGGGTCCCCTGGGAGCAGTACTTC
TRBV30	once	-	TRBJ1-2	CAWNRAGRDYGYTF	TGTGCCTGGAACCGGGCCGGGAGGGACTATGGCTACACCTTC
TRBV2	-	-	TRBJ2-2	CASVQGNTGELFF	TGTGCCAGCGTTCAGGGGAACACCGGGGAGCTGTTTTTT
TRBV6-5	-	-	TRBJ2-7	CASSLIPGQGSHEQYF	TGTGCCAGCAGTTTAATCCCGGGGCAGGGGTCCCACGAGCAGTACTTC
TRBV4-2	-	TRBD1	TRBJ2-7	CASSINSGGSYEQYF	TGTGCCAGCAGCATAAACTCAGGGGGCTCCTACGAGCAGTACTTC
TRBV11-2	-	TRBD1	TRBJ2-7	CASSFSGTETGFYEQYF	TGTGCCAGCAGCTTTAGTGGCACCGAGACAGGGTTCTACGAGCAGTACTTC
TRBV30	-	-	TRBJ1-4	CAWTLGGREKLFF	TGTGCCTGGACACTAGGGGGACGTGAAAAACTGTTTTTT
TRBV4-2	-	-	TRBJ1-5	CASSQDAADRLLDKGFNQPQHF	TGTGCCAGCAGCCAAGACGCTGCAGACAGGTTATTAGATAAAGGTTTTAATCAGCCCCAGCATTTT
TRBV28	once	TRBD2	TRBJ2-3	CASSNPGLAVGDTQYF	TGTGCCAGCAGTAACCCGGGACTAGCTGTCGGAGATACGCAGTATTTT
TRBV4-1	-	TRBD1	TRBJ2-1	CASSHDRASYNEQFF	TGCGCCAGCAGCCATGACAGGGCCTCCTACAATGAGCAGTTCTTC
TRBV5-8	-	TRBD2	TRBJ2-1	CASSPRTSGPRRVEFF	TGTGCCAGCAGCCCCAGGACTAGCGGTCCCCGGAGGGTCGAGTTCTTC
TRBV2	-	TRBD1	TRBJ1-2	CATSTGDYGYTF	TGTGCCACCTCGACAGGGGACTATGGCTACACCTTC
TRBV6-4	few	-	TRBJ1-1	CASSRDTVNTEAFF	TGTGCCAGCAGCAGGGACACTGTGAACACTGAAGCTTTCTTT
TRBV5-4	-	-	TRBJ2-3	CASSPSADTQYF	TGTGCCAGCAGCCCCTCGGCAGATACGCAGTATTTT
TRBV5-4	-	TRBD1	TRBJ2-7	CASSLSDRGRNEQYF	TGTGCCAGCAGTTTATCGGACAGGGGGCGCAACGAGCAGTACTTC
TRBV6-5	few	-	TRBJ1-6	CASTPGVNSPLHF	TGTGCCAGCACCCCGGGGGTGAATTCACCCCTCCACTTT
TRBV28	-	TRBD2	TRBJ2-5	CASRGASGNQETQYF	TGTGCCAGCCGCGGGGCTAGCGGGAATCAAGAGACCCAGTACTTC
TRBV5-5	-	-	TRBJ2-6	CASSFRGPGANVLTF	TGTGCCAGCAGCTTCAGGGGCCCTGGGGCCAACGTCCTGACTTTC
TRBV25-1	few	-	TRBJ1-1	CASSAGGGTEAFF	TGTGCCAGCAGTGCTGGGGGAGGCACTGAAGCTTTCTTT
TRBV27	few	-	TRBJ2-2	CASGQPIGELFF	TGTGCCAGCGGGCAGCCTATTGGGGAGCTGTTTTTT
TRBV2	-	-	TRBJ2-1	CASSKAASSYNEQFF	TGTGCCAGCAGTAAGGCGGCTAGCTCCTACAATGAGCAGTTCTTC